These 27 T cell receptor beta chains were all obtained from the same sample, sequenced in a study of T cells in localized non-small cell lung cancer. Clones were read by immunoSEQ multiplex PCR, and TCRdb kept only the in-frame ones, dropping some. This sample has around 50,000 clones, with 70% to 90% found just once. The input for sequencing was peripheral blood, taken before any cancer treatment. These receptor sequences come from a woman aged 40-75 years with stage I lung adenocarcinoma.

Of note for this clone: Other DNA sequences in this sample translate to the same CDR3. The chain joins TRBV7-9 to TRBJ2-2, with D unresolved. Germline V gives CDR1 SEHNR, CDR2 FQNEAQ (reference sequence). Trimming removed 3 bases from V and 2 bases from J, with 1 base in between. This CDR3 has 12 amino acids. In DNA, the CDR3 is TGTGCCAGCAGCTTTAACACCGGGGAGCTGTTTTTT. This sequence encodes CASSFNTGELFF. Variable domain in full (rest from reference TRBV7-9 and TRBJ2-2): DTGVSQNPRHKITKRGQNVTFRCDPISEHNRLYWYRQTLGQGPEFLTYFQNEAQLEKSRLLSDRFSAERPKGSFSTLEIQRTEQGDSAMYLCASSFNTGELFFGEGSRLTVL.

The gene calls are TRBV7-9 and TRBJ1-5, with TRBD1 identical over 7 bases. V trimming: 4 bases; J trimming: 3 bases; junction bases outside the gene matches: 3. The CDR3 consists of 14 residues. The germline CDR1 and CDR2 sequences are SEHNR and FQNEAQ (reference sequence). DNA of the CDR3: TGTGCCAGCAGCTCCGGGACAGACAATCAGCCCCAGCATTTT. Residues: CASSSGTDNQPQHF.

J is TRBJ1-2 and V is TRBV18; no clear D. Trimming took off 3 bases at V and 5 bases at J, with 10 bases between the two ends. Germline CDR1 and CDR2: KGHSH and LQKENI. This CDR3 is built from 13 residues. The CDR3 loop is CASSPTAAYGYTF. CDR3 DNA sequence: TGTGCCAGCTCACCGACGGCTGCGTATGGCTACACCTTC.

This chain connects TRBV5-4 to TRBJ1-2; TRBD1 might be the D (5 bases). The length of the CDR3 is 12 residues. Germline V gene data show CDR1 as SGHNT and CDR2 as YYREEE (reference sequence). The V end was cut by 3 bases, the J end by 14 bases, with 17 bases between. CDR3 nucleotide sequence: TGTGCCAGCAGCTCGGAGGGACGGGGGTTGACCTTC. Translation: CASSSEGRGLTF.

CDR3 residues: CASSWTGYEQYF. CDR3 bases: TGTGCCAGCAGTTGGACCGGATACGAGCAGTACTTC. The chain recombines TRBV2 with TRBJ2-5, with D uncertain. The closer fit of TRBJ2-7 to the DNA end suggests the J call may be wrong. Germline V gene data show CDR1 as SNHLY and CDR2 as FYNNEI. The CDR3 runs 12 residues.

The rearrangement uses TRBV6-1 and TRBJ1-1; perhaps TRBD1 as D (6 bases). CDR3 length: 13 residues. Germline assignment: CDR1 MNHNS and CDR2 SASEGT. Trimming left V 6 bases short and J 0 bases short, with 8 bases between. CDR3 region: CASSGTLNTEAFF. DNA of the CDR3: TGTGCCAGCAGCGGGACACTGAACACTGAAGCTTTCTTT.

The chain's CDR3 is CACERIGLYEQYF. The CDR3 DNA reads TGTGCCTGTGAAAGGATCGGACTTTACGAGCAGTACTTC. This sequence joins TRBV30 and TRBJ2-7; a weak D match, TRBD2 (5 bases). The CDR3 sequence is 13 residues long. Per germline, CDR1 GTSNPN and CDR2 SVGIG (reference sequence). With 6 bases removed from V and 4 bases from J, the gap between germline ends came to 16 bases.

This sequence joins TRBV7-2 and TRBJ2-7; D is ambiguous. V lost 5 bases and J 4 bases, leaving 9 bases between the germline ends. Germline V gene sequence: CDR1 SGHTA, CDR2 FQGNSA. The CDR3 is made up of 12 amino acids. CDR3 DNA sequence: TGTGCCAGCAGCCACGACACATACGAGCAGTACTTC. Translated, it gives CASSHDTYEQYF.

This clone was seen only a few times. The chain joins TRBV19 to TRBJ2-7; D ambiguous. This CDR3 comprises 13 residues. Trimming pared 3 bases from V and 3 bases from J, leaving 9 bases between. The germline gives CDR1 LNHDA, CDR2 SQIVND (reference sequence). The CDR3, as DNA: TGTGCCAGTAGTATCGGTCTTGGCTACGAGCAGTACTTC. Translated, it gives CASSIGLGYEQYF.

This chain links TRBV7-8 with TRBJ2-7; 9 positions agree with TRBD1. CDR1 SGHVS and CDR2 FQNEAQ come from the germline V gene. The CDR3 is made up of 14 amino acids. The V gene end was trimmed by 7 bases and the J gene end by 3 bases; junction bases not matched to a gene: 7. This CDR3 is CASKLQGAGYEQYF. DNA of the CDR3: TGTGCCAGCAAACTACAGGGGGCGGGCTACGAGCAGTACTTC.

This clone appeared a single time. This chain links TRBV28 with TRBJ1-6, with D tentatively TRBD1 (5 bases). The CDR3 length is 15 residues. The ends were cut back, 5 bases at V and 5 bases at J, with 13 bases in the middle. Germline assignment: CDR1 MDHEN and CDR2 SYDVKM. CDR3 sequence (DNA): TGTGCCAGCAGTGACGGGGGATGGAATAATTCACCCCTCCACTTT. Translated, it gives CASSDGGWNNSPLHF.

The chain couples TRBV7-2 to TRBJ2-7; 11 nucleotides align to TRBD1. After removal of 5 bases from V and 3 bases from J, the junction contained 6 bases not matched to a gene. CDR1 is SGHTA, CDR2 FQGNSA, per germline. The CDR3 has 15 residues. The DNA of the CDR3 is TGTGCCAGCAGCATTACCGGGACAGGGGGCTACGAGCAGTACTTC. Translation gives CASSITGTGGYEQYF.

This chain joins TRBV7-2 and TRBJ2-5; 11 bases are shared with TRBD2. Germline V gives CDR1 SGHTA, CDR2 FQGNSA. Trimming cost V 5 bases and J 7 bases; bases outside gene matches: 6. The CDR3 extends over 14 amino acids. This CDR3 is CASSVSGGDRTQYF. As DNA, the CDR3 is TGTGCCAGCAGCGTTAGCGGGGGGGATCGGACCCAGTACTTC.

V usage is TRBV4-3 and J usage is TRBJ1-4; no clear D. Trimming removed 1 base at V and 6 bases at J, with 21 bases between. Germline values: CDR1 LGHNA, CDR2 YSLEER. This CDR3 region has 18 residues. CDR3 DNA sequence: TGCGCCAGCAGCCAAGGCTCTCCGGGCTCCCTTGGGGATGAAAAACTGTTTTTT. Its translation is CASSQGSPGSLGDEKLFF.

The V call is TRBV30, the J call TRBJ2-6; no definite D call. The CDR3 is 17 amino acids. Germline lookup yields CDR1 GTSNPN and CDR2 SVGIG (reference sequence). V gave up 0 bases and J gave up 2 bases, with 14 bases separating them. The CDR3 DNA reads TGTGCCTGGAGTGTACTCCGGTCCTTACCTGGGGCCAACGTCCTGACTTTC. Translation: CAWSVLRSLPGANVLTF.

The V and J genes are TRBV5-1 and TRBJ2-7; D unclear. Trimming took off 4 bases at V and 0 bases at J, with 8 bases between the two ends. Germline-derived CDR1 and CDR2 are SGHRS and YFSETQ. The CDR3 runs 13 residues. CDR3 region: CASSPGLSYEQYF. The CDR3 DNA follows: TGCGCCAGCAGCCCGGGCCTCTCCTACGAGCAGTACTTC.

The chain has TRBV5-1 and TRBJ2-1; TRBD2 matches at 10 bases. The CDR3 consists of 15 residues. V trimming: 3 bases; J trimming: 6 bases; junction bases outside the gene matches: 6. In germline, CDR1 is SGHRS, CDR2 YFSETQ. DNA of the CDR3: TGCGCCAGCAGCTACCTGCTAGCGGGGGCCAATGAGCAGTTCTTC. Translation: CASSYLLAGANEQFF.

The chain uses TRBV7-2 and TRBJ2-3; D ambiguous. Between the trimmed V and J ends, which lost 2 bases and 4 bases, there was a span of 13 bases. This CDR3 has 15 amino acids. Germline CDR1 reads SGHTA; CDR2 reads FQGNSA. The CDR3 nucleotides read TGTGCCAGCAGCTTATCTAGAAGTCCCGCAGATACGCAGTATTTT. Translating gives CASSLSRSPADTQYF.

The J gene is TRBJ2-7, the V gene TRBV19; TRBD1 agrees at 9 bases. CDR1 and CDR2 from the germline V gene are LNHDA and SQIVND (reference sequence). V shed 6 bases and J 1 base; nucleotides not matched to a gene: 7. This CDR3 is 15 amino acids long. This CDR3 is CASRTGQGLSYEQYF. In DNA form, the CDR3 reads TGTGCCAGTAGGACCGGACAGGGGCTTTCCTACGAGCAGTACTTC.

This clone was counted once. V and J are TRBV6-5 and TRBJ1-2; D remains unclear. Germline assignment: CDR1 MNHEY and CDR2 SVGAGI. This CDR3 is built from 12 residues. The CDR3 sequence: CATEGLGYGYTF. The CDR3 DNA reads TGTGCTACCGAGGGCCTAGGCTATGGCTACACCTTC.

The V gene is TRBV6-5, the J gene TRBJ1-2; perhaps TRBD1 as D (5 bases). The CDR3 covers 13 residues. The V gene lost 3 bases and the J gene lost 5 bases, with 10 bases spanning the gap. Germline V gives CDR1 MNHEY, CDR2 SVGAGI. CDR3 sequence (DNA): TGTGCCAGCAGTTATGGGGACCGATATGGCTACACCTTC. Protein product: CASSYGDRYGYTF.

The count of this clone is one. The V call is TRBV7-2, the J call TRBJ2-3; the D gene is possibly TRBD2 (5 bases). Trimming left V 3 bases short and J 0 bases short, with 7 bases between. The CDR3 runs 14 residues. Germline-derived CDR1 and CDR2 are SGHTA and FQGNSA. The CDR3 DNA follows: TGTGCCAGCAGCTTCGGGATTAGCACAGATACGCAGTATTTT. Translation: CASSFGISTDTQYF.

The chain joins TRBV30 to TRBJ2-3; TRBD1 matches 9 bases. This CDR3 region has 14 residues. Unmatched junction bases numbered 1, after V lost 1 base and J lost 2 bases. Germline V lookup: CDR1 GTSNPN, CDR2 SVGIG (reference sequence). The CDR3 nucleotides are TGTGCCTGGAGTGACAGGGGGCTCACAGATACGCAGTATTTT. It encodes CAWSDRGLTDTQYF.

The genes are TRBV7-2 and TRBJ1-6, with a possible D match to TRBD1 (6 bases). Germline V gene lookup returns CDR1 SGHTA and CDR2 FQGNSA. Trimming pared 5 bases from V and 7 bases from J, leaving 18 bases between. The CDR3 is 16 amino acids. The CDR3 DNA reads TGTGCCAGCAGCCCGACCCTTGGAGGGGGGAATTCACCCCTCCACTTT. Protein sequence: CASSPTLGGGNSPLHF.

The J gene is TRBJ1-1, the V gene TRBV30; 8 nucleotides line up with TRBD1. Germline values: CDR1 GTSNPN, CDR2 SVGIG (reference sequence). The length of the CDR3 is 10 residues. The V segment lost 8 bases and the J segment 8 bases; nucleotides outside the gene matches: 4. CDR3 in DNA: TGTGCCAACAGGGGGACGGAAGCTTTCTTT. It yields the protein CANRGTEAFF.

The CDR3 bases are TGTGCCAGCAGCCGGACAGGGGGGAATGAAAAACTGTTTTTT. Its translation: CASSRTGGNEKLFF. The V call is TRBV5-5, the J call TRBJ1-4, with TRBD1 matching 10 bases. V lost 4 bases and J lost 5; bases outside the gene matches: 2. This CDR3 has 14 amino acids. Germline CDR1 and CDR2: SGHKS and YYEKEE (reference sequence).

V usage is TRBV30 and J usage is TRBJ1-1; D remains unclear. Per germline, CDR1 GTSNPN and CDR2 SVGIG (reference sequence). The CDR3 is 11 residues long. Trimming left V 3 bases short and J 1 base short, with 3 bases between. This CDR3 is CAWRQNTEAFF. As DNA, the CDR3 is TGTGCCTGGAGGCAGAACACTGAAGCTTTCTTT.